The 15 T cell receptor beta chains below come from one sample, sequenced in a study of CD8+ T cells in alopecia areata. Following RNA extraction, reverse transcription yielded cDNA that acted as the sequencing template. Assay: immunoSEQ multiplex PCR; the TCRdb copy retains only in-frame clones and omits some. This table has roughly 110,000 clones, roughly 84% appearing once. Treatment here: oral pan-JAK inhibitor, 5-10 mg twice daily. The sequencing used CD8+ T cells sorted from blood, collected at week 24, from a patient treated with tofacitinib. The source of these receptors is a human donor with alopecia areata.

The genes are TRBV7-9 and TRBJ2-3, with D unresolved. Germline-derived CDR1 and CDR2 are SEHNR and FQNEAQ (reference sequence). Trimming left V 4 bases short and J 4 bases short, with 12 bases between. The length of the CDR3 is 14 residues. Here the CDR3 reads CASSYASGADTQYF. As DNA, the CDR3 is TGTGCCAGCAGCTACGCGTCCGGTGCAGATACGCAGTATTTT.

The chain is built from TRBV13 and TRBJ2-7; 8 bases map to TRBD1. The ends lost 3 bases at V and 2 bases at J; junction bases unmatched: 0. There are 13 residues in the CDR3. From germline, CDR1 is PRHDT and CDR2 FYEKMQ (reference sequence). This chain's CDR3 is CASSLDRAYEQYF. The CDR3 DNA follows: TGTGCCAGCAGCTTGGACAGGGCCTACGAGCAGTACTTC.

The chain recombines TRBV10-3 with TRBJ2-3; 8 nucleotides agree with TRBD1. The V gene's germline CDR1 is ENHRY and CDR2 SYGVKD. The CDR3 contains 14 residues. With V trimmed by 2 bases and J by 6 bases, 4 bases remained unmatched. In DNA form, the CDR3 reads TGTGCCATCAGTGAGCCCGACAGGGGCGATACGCAGTATTTT. This translates into CAISEPDRGDTQYF.

The chain carries TRBV6-9 and TRBJ2-6; TRBD2 agrees at 14 bases. The length of the CDR3 is 21 residues. Germline V gene sequence: CDR1 MNHGY, CDR2 SVAAGI. V trimming: 4 bases; J trimming: 0 bases; junction bases outside the gene matches: 11. CDR3 nucleotides: TGTGCCAGCAGTTCTCTTCTTGGACTAGCGGGGGGTTTCTCTGGGGCCAACGTCCTGACTTTC. This codes for CASSSLLGLAGGFSGANVLTF.

A note on this clone: This CDR3 is also generated by other DNA sequences in the sample. The chain recombines TRBV6-5 with TRBJ2-1, with D uncertain. The CDR3 length is 12 residues. Trimming cost V 6 bases and J 4 bases, with 7 bases left between them. Germline CDR1 MNHEY, CDR2 SVGAGI. The CDR3 sequence: CASSPGYNEQFF. The CDR3 bases are TGTGCCAGCAGCCCCGGGTACAATGAGCAGTTCTTC.

This chain links TRBV27 with TRBJ2-7; 9 nucleotides line up with TRBD2. Losses at the gene ends were 5 bases for V and 2 bases for J; bases not matched to a gene: 7. Germline V lookup: CDR1 MNHEY, CDR2 SMNVEV (reference sequence). The CDR3 is 15 residues long. The DNA for the CDR3 is TGTGCCAGCAGTCCGCGGGGCGGGGGGGCCTACGAGCAGTACTTC. Protein sequence: CASSPRGGGAYEQYF.

The genes are TRBV29-1 and TRBJ2-7; D possibly uses TRBD1 or TRBD2 (6 bases each). CDR1 and CDR2 (germline): SQVTM, ANQGSEA. The CDR3 has 12 residues. Trimming removed 3 bases at V and 4 bases at J, with 10 bases between. CDR3: CSVELGGYEQYF. In DNA form, the CDR3 reads TGCAGCGTTGAGTTAGGGGGGTACGAGCAGTACTTC.

The chain has TRBV5-1 and TRBJ1-1; D ambiguous. Germline V gene sequence: CDR1 SGHRS, CDR2 YFSETQ. This CDR3 is built from 13 residues. Between the trimmed V and J ends, which lost 5 bases and 4 bases, there was a span of 12 bases. The CDR3 protein is CASSLTAPTEAFF. The DNA of the CDR3 is TGCGCCAGCAGTTTGACTGCCCCCACTGAAGCTTTCTTT.

The chain carries TRBV11-2 and TRBJ2-1; no firm D call. Germline CDR1 reads SGHAT; CDR2 reads FQNNGV. Trimming took off 5 bases at V and 12 bases at J, with 17 bases between the two ends. The CDR3 sequence is 13 residues long. Here the CDR3 reads CASSIGGDMWQFF. In DNA form, the CDR3 reads TGTGCCAGCAGCATCGGTGGTGATATGTGGCAGTTCTTC.

The chain carries TRBV4-1 and TRBJ1-6; D is unclear. V was cut by 4 bases and J by 14 bases, with 12 bases left in between. Looked up from germline, CDR1 is MGHRA and CDR2 is YSYEKL. This CDR3 has 12 amino acids. CDR3 in amino acids: CASSPSTGSLHF. The CDR3 coding sequence is TGCGCCAGCAGCCCCTCTACGGGGTCCCTCCACTTT.

This chain uses TRBV28 with TRBJ2-3; D ambiguous. There are 14 residues in the CDR3. Trimming took 2 bases from V and 0 from J, leaving 6 bases between them. Germline V gives CDR1 MDHEN, CDR2 SYDVKM. The DNA of the CDR3 is TGTGCCAGCAGTTTAACCAGCAGCACAGATACGCAGTATTTT. This encodes CASSLTSSTDTQYF.

The chain joins TRBV20-1 to TRBJ2-2; no clear D. The germline V and J ends were trimmed by 1 base and 7 bases, with 4 bases remaining between them. This CDR3 spans 11 amino acids. Germline CDR1 is DFQATT and CDR2 is SNEGSKA (reference sequence). The CDR3 here is CSARVVGELFF. The CDR3 DNA reads as TGCAGTGCTAGAGTAGTCGGGGAGCTGTTTTTT.

The chain has TRBV4-3 and TRBJ2-1, with TRBD2 matching 10 bases. Germline CDR1 LGHNA, CDR2 YSLEER. Trimming took 0 bases from V and 6 from J; bases not matched to a gene: 8. The CDR3 consists of 17 residues. CDR3 in DNA: TGCGCCAGCAGCCAAGATCCAGCGGGGGGGCAGGGCAATGAGCAGTTCTTC. Its translation is CASSQDPAGGQGNEQFF.

This chain links TRBV6-4 with TRBJ2-3, with D tentatively TRBD2 (6 bases). Trimming removed 2 bases from V and 5 bases from J, with 11 bases in between. The CDR3 is 14 amino acids. Germline V gives CDR1 MRHNA, CDR2 SNTAGT. In DNA form, the CDR3 reads TGTGCCAGCAGTGACGTGGGAGGTAAAGATACGCAGTATTTT. Its translation: CASSDVGGKDTQYF.

CDR3 sequence reads: CASSYPSGGTDTQYF. The CDR3 nucleotides read TGTGCCAGCAGCTATCCTAGCGGGGGGACAGATACGCAGTATTTT. The chain recombines TRBV27 with TRBJ2-3; 11 positions agree with TRBD2. The CDR3 sequence is 15 residues long. The ends lost 6 bases at V and 3 bases at J; junction bases unmatched: 5. CDR1 and CDR2 (germline): MNHEY, SMNVEV (reference sequence).